Listed here are 14 T cell receptor beta chains from one sample, sequenced in a study of shared clonotypes between healthy human individuals. Repertoires were generated with immunoSEQ multiplex PCR, while TCRdb's copy carries only in-frame clones and drops some. The sample carries about 2 million clones, about 95% recorded once. Naive CD8 cells lacked CD45RO and underwent positive selection for CCR7, leaving out terminally differentiated effector memory CD45RA+ cells. Source material: naive CD8+ T cells sorted from blood. Every receptor here comes from a man younger than 35 in good health.

The genes are TRBV7-2 and TRBJ2-2; 12 bases are shared with TRBD2. Losses at the gene ends were 6 bases for V and 4 bases for J; bases not matched to a gene: 3. Germline assignment: CDR1 SGHTA and CDR2 FQGNSA. The CDR3 extends over 15 amino acids. Here the CDR3 reads CASRLAGGPTGELFF. The CDR3 nucleotides are TGTGCCAGCAGACTAGCGGGAGGCCCCACCGGGGAGCTGTTTTTT.

The chain carries TRBV7-6 and TRBJ2-1; D perhaps matches TRBD2 (5 bases). The length of the CDR3 is 15 residues. CDR1 is SGHVS, CDR2 FNYEAQ, per germline. Deletions cut 2 bases from V and 0 bases from J, with 8 bases between. CDR3 in amino acids: CASSLLEASYNEQFF. The CDR3 coding sequence is TGTGCCAGCAGCTTATTGGAGGCCTCCTACAATGAGCAGTTCTTC.

A single count supports this clone. The V call is TRBV28, the J call TRBJ2-1, with D unclear. V was clipped by 7 bases and J by 5 bases, with 15 bases between them. Germline V gene data show CDR1 as MDHEN and CDR2 as SYDVKM. CDR3 length: 14 residues. The CDR3 DNA is TGTGCCAGCACGCTCACCGGCGGAGACAATGAGCAGTTCTTC. Translating it yields CASTLTGGDNEQFF.

In the case of this clone: Other nucleotide sequences from this sample produce the same CDR3. The chain is built from TRBV27 and TRBJ2-7, with D perhaps matching TRBD1 (5 bases). CDR1 and CDR2 (germline): MNHEY, SMNVEV (reference sequence). With 3 bases removed from V and 3 bases from J, the gap between germline ends came to 9 bases. There are 13 residues in the CDR3. The CDR3, as DNA: TGTGCCAGCAGTTTGAGACAGCACTACGAGCAGTACTTC. This encodes CASSLRQHYEQYF.

The J gene is TRBJ1-1, the V gene TRBV5-6; D not certain. This CDR3 contains 14 residues. Between the trimmed V and J ends, which lost 2 bases and 3 bases, there was a span of 11 bases. CDR1 SGHDT and CDR2 YYEEEE come from the germline V gene. CDR3 nucleotide sequence: TGTGCCAGCAGCTTCATAATGTATTACACTGAAGCTTTCTTT. Its protein product is CASSFIMYYTEAFF.

The gene calls are TRBV4-3 and TRBJ2-5; D gene unclear. V lost 2 bases to trimming and J lost 4 bases, with 14 bases between them. Germline V CDR1 and CDR2: LGHNA, YSLEER. The CDR3 spans 15 residues. Here the CDR3 reads CASSQFFGARETQYF. CDR3 bases: TGCGCCAGCAGCCAATTCTTCGGAGCCCGAGAGACCCAGTACTTC.

The rearrangement uses TRBV7-9 and TRBJ2-7; 8 positions match TRBD1. V dropped 7 bases and J dropped 2; count of bases not matched to a gene: 7. The germline V gene encodes CDR1 SEHNR and CDR2 FQNEAQ (reference sequence). The CDR3 has 14 amino acids. The CDR3 bases are TGTGCCAGCACCCTCGGGACAGGAACCTACGAGCAGTACTTC. It encodes CASTLGTGTYEQYF. The full variable domain, with the rest looked up from reference TRBV7-9 and TRBJ2-7, is DTGVSQNPRHKITKRGQNVTFRCDPISEHNRLYWYRQTLGQGPEFLTYFQNEAQLEKSRLLSDRFSAERPKGSFSTLEIQRTEQGDSAMYLCASTLGTGTYEQYFGPGTRLTVT.

The chain couples TRBV19 to TRBJ2-7; 7 bases are shared with TRBD1. There are 15 residues in the CDR3. CDR1 LNHDA and CDR2 SQIVND come from the germline V gene (reference sequence). The V segment lost 2 bases and the J segment 5 bases; nucleotides outside the gene matches: 9. CDR3 protein: CASSIRYEGADEQYF. The CDR3 region has the DNA TGTGCCAGTAGTATAAGATACGAGGGGGCGGACGAGCAGTACTTC.

Remarks on this clone: A read error may produce the germline difference seen at one junction end. Other DNA sequences of this sample code for an identical CDR3. The chain joins TRBV6-5 to TRBJ1-1, with 7 bases matching TRBD1. CDR3 length equals 11 residues. Germline CDR1 is MNHEY and CDR2 is SVGAGI. CDR3 coding DNA: TGTGCCAGCAGAGGACAGGTAGAAGCCTTCTTT. Its protein is CASRGQVEAFF.

CDR3: CASSPPGPGSYEQYF. Written as DNA, the CDR3 is TGTGCCAGCTCACCACCGGGGCCAGGGAGCTACGAGCAGTACTTC. V gene TRBV18 combines with J gene TRBJ2-7, with D perhaps given as TRBD1 or TRBD2 (5 bases each). V lost 0 bases and J 3 bases, leaving 12 bases between the germline ends. This CDR3 has 15 amino acids. Germline CDR1 is KGHSH and CDR2 is LQKENI.

CDR3 DNA: TGTGCCAGCAGCTCATGGGGGATCACTGAAGCTTTCTTT. Its protein product is CASSSWGITEAFF. The J gene is TRBJ1-1, the V gene TRBV25-1; maybe TRBD1 (5 bases). Looked up from germline, CDR1 is MGHDK and CDR2 is SYGVNS. The CDR3 has 13 amino acids. Trimming cost V 6 bases and J 4 bases, with 12 bases left between them. Full variable domain (remainder filled in from reference TRBV25-1 and TRBJ1-1): EADIYQTPRYLVIGTGKKITLECSQTMGHDKMYWYQQDPGMELHLIHYSYGVNSTEKGDLSSESTVSRIRTEHFPLTLESARPSHTSQYLCASSSWGITEAFFGQGTRLTVV.

The chain couples TRBV5-6 to TRBJ1-1; TRBD1 aligns across 7 bases. Germline V lookup: CDR1 SGHDT, CDR2 YYEEEE. The CDR3 contains 16 residues. The V and J ends lost 0 bases and 0 bases, in that order; junction bases with no gene match: 5. The CDR3 protein is CASSLGGTEMNTEAFF. In DNA form, the CDR3 reads TGTGCCAGCAGCTTGGGGGGGACAGAGATGAACACTGAAGCTTTCTTT.

The chain combines TRBV4-1 with TRBJ2-1; 10 bases line up with TRBD2. This CDR3 is built from 16 residues. Germline-derived CDR1 and CDR2 are MGHRA and YSYEKL. V gave up 2 bases and J gave up 4 bases; unmatched junction bases: 5. The CDR3 DNA follows: TGCGCCAGCAGCCAATCCGGGACTAGCGAGTACAATGAGCAGTTCTTC. Protein sequence: CASSQSGTSEYNEQFF.

The CDR3 DNA is TGTGCCAGCAGCTTAGGTGGCAGGGGTTACGAGCAGTACTTC. Protein: CASSLGGRGYEQYF. The rearrangement joins TRBV7-6 to TRBJ2-7, with TRBD1 as a possible D gene (6 bases). Germline values: CDR1 SGHVS, CDR2 FNYEAQ. CDR3 size: 14 residues. With 1 base removed from V and 4 bases from J, the gap between germline ends came to 11 bases.